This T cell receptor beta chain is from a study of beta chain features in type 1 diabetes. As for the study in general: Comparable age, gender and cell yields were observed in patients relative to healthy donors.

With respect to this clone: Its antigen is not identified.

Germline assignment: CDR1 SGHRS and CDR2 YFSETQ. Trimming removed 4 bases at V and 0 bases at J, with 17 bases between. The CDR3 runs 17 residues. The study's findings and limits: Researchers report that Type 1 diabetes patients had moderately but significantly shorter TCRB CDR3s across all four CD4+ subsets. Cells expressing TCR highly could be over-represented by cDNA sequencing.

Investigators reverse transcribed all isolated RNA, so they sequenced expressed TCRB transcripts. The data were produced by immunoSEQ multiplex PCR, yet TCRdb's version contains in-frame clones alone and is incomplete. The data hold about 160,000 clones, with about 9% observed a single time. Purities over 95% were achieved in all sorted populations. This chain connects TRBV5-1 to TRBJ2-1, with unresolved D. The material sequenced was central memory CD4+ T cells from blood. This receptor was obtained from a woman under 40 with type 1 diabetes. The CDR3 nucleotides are TGCGCCAGCAGCCCCACCCTATTCCAAAGCTCCTACAATGAGCAGTTCTTC. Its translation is CASSPTLFQSSYNEQFF.